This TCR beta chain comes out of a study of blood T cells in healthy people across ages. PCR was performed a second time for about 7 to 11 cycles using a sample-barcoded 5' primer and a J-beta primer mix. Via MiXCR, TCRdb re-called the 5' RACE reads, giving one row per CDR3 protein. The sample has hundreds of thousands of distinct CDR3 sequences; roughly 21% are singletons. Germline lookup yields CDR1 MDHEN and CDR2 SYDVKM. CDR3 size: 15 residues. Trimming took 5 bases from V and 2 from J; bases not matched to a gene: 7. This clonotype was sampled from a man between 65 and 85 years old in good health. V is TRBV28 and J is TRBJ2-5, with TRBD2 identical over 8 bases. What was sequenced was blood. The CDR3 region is CASSSGSFSQETQYF. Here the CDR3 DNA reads TGTGCCAGCAGTAGCGGGAGCTTTAGTCAAGAGACCCAGTACTTC.